Shown below are 23 T cell receptor beta chains from a single sample sequenced in a study of T cell changes during pregnancy in multiple sclerosis (dated by TCRdb to about 2019). Receptor amplification or capture employed the immunoSEQ multiplex PCR assay. Imported from immuneACCESS, the table was reduced by TCRdb to in-frame sequences with V and J called. These copies leave out some clones; in studies compared against another copy, an unresolved V gene accounts for under half, and the cause of the remainder is not known. This sample gives around 30,000 clones in total; 70% to 90% of them show up just once. Of the sample, roughly 3.5% is held by the ten largest clones. The material sequenced was CD8+ T cells from peripheral blood mononuclear cells, taken in the third trimester of pregnancy. These receptor sequences come from a female donor with multiple sclerosis, enrolled in a pregnancy study.

J is TRBJ2-7 and V is TRBV6-5; 8 positions agree with TRBD1. The CDR3 extends over 13 amino acids. The V gene's germline CDR1 is MNHEY and CDR2 SVGAGI. V shed 7 bases, J shed 4 bases, and the junction held 6 bases outside the gene matches. The CDR3 DNA sequence: TGTGCCAGCACCAAAACAGGGGGATACGAGCAGTACTTC. Translated, it gives CASTKTGGYEQYF.

The gene calls are TRBV7-2 and TRBJ2-7, with D possibly TRBD1 on 6 matching bases. Trimming pared 5 bases from V and 3 bases from J, leaving 20 bases between. Germline loops: CDR1 SGHTA, CDR2 FQGNSA. The CDR3 is made up of 16 amino acids. The CDR3 spells CASSPTPGTHYYEQYF. CDR3 sequence (DNA): TGTGCCAGCAGCCCTACCCCCGGGACACACTACTACGAGCAGTACTTC.

The rearrangement links TRBV6-5 to TRBJ2-1; 11 bases line up with TRBD2. CDR1 and CDR2 (germline): MNHEY, SVGAGI. J was trimmed by 8 bases and V by 9 bases; bases with no gene match: 12. This CDR3 spans 15 amino acids. The CDR3 bases are TGTGCCAGTAGACTTATAGCGGGGGGGAGGGATGAGCAGTTCTTC. Translation: CASRLIAGGRDEQFF.

The genes are TRBV15 and TRBJ1-4, with a tentative D call TRBD1 (5 bases). This CDR3 spans 17 amino acids. The germline CDR1 and CDR2 sequences are LNHNV and YYDKDF (reference sequence). The V and J ends lost 3 bases and 6 bases respectively, with 20 bases between them. DNA of the CDR3: TGTGCCACCAGCAGTCAACCCTCAGGGATTACAGATGAAAAACTGTTTTTT. It codes for CATSSQPSGITDEKLFF.

This clone was counted a few times. The rearrangement uses TRBV2 and TRBJ1-5, with 9 bases that match TRBD1. V shed 6 bases and J 8 bases; nucleotides not matched to a gene: 5. Germline CDR1 is SNHLY and CDR2 is FYNNEI. The CDR3 has 13 residues. The CDR3 spells CASRPQGAEPQHF. CDR3 sequence (DNA): TGTGCCAGCAGGCCACAGGGGGCTGAGCCCCAGCATTTT.

The V and J genes are TRBV9 and TRBJ2-7; 11 bases are a match to TRBD1. V gave up 0 bases and J gave up 0 bases; unmatched junction bases: 5. In germline, CDR1 is SGDLS, CDR2 YYNGEE. This CDR3 spans 17 amino acids. CDR3 region: CASSVERDRGFSYEQYF. CDR3 coding DNA: TGTGCCAGCAGCGTAGAGCGGGACAGGGGGTTCTCCTACGAGCAGTACTTC.

V gene TRBV27 combines with J gene TRBJ2-2, with D perhaps TRBD2 (5 bases). The CDR3 has 12 residues. V was pared by 8 bases and J by 3 bases, with 7 bases between. In germline, CDR1 is MNHEY, CDR2 SMNVEV (reference sequence). This CDR3 reads CASRGYTGELFF. The CDR3 bases are TGTGCCAGCCGAGGGTACACCGGGGAGCTGTTTTTT.

CDR3 region: CASSRGTGGYNEQFF. The CDR3 region has the DNA TGCGCCAGCAGCCGAGGGACAGGGGGCTACAATGAGCAGTTCTTC. The V and J genes are TRBV4-3 and TRBJ2-1; 11 nucleotides match TRBD1. Trimming at V came to 4 bases and at J to 3 bases, leaving 2 bases not matched to a gene. Germline V CDR1 and CDR2: LGHNA, YSLEER. This CDR3 contains 15 residues.

This clone was observed a single time. The chain joins TRBV7-6 to TRBJ1-6; D gene uncertain. CDR1 and CDR2 from the germline V gene are SGHVS and FNYEAQ. Trimming removed 0 bases at V and 6 bases at J, with 21 bases between. The CDR3 totals 19 residues. The CDR3 spells CASSLALTTIVPPNSPLHF. The CDR3 nucleotides read TGTGCCAGCAGCTTAGCCCTAACTACGATTGTGCCCCCTAATTCACCCCTCCACTTT.

The rearrangement joins TRBV11-2 to TRBJ2-3; D not certain. From germline, CDR1 is SGHAT and CDR2 FQNNGV. Trimming left V 1 base short and J 0 bases short, with 8 bases between. There are 15 residues in the CDR3. The CDR3 spells CASSLVAVSTDTQYF. CDR3 sequence (DNA): TGTGCCAGCAGCTTAGTCGCAGTCAGCACAGATACGCAGTATTTT. The full variable domain, with the rest looked up from reference TRBV11-2 and TRBJ2-3, is EAGVAQSPRYKIIEKRQSVAFWCNPISGHATLYWYQQILGQGPKLLIQFQNNGVVDDSQLPKDRFSAERLKGVDSTLKIQPAKLEDSAVYLCASSLVAVSTDTQYFGPGTRLTVL.

The chain joins TRBV2 to TRBJ1-4, with TRBD1 identical over 7 bases. The V segment lost 6 bases and the J segment 8 bases; nucleotides outside the gene matches: 12. The CDR3 has 15 residues. From germline, CDR1 is SNHLY and CDR2 FYNNEI. DNA for the CDR3: TGTGCCAGCAGCCGTATAACAGGGGTTAAAGAAAAACTGTTTTTT. Translating gives CASSRITGVKEKLFF.

The chain carries TRBV9 and TRBJ2-1, with 9 bases aligning to TRBD1. Germline V CDR1 and CDR2: SGDLS, YYNGEE. The J segment lost 3 bases and the V segment lost 4 bases, leaving 11 bases of the junction unmatched. The CDR3 has 17 amino acids. The CDR3 sequence is CASSTHLTGGGYNEQFF. CDR3 sequence (DNA): TGTGCCAGCAGCACACACCTCACAGGGGGCGGCTACAATGAGCAGTTCTTC. The full variable domain, rest sourced from reference TRBV9 and TRBJ2-1, is DSGVTQTPKHLITATGQRVTLRCSPRSGDLSVYWYQQSLDQGLQFLIQYYNGEERAKGNILERFSAQQFPDLHSELNLSSLELGDSALYFCASSTHLTGGGYNEQFFGPGTRLTVL.

This clone turned up a few times. The chain employs TRBV10-3 and TRBJ2-6; TRBD2 agrees at 10 bases. V shed 6 bases and J 2 bases; nucleotides not matched to a gene: 7. The CDR3 totals 17 residues. Germline lookup yields CDR1 ENHRY and CDR2 SYGVKD. The CDR3 region has the DNA TGTGCCATCAGAAAAGCGGGGGGGTTCGCTGGGGCCAACGTCCTGACTTTC. Translating gives CAIRKAGGFAGANVLTF.

This chain joins TRBV15 and TRBJ2-7; 7 bases agree with TRBD1. Per germline, CDR1 LNHNV and CDR2 YYDKDF (reference sequence). The CDR3 extends over 14 amino acids. Losses at the gene ends were 5 bases for V and 5 bases for J; bases not matched to a gene: 9. In nucleotides, the CDR3 is TGTGCCACCAGCCATTCGGGACAGTCTCACGAGCAGTACTTC. Translating gives CATSHSGQSHEQYF.

The CDR3 spells CSVEVVQDPFLEGYTF. CDR3 DNA: TGCAGCGTTGAAGTAGTACAGGACCCTTTTTTGGAAGGCTACACCTTC. This sequence joins TRBV29-1 and TRBJ1-2; TRBD1 might be the D (5 bases). Germline CDR1 reads SQVTM; CDR2 reads ANQGSEA. The germline V and J ends were trimmed by 1 base and 8 bases, with 23 bases remaining between them. CDR3 size: 16 residues. The full variable domain, rest sourced from reference TRBV29-1 and TRBJ1-2, is SAVISQKPSRDICQRGTSLTIQCQVDSQVTMMFWYRQQPGQSLTLIATANQGSEATYESGFVIDKFPISRPNLTFSTLTVSNMSPEDSSIYLCSVEVVQDPFLEGYTFGSGTRLTVV.

This clone was seen just once. This chain links TRBV4-1 with TRBJ2-3, with TRBD2 identical over 11 bases. With V trimmed by 4 bases and J by 4 bases, 4 bases remained unmatched. Germline-derived CDR1 and CDR2 are MGHRA and YSYEKL. The CDR3 is made up of 15 amino acids. The CDR3 nucleotides are TGCGCCAGCAGCCCGACTAGCGGGGAGTCAGATACGCAGTATTTT. This codes for CASSPTSGESDTQYF.

This chain links TRBV15 with TRBJ1-2, with D possibly matching TRBD1 (5 bases). Looked up from germline, CDR1 is LNHNV and CDR2 is YYDKDF (reference sequence). The CDR3 totals 14 residues. V was pared by 3 bases and J by 1 base, with 9 bases between. This CDR3 reads CATSRQGFNYGYTF. The CDR3 region has the DNA TGTGCCACCAGCAGGCAGGGTTTTAACTATGGCTACACCTTC.

The chain joins TRBV27 to TRBJ2-3; 8 nucleotides agree with TRBD2. V gave up 1 base and J gave up 0 bases; unmatched junction bases: 12. This CDR3 spans 19 amino acids. The germline gives CDR1 MNHEY, CDR2 SMNVEV (reference sequence). CDR3 in amino acids: CASSLYSGLAGSSTDTQYF. The CDR3, as DNA: TGTGCCAGCAGTTTATATAGCGGCTTAGCGGGATCTAGCACAGATACGCAGTATTTT.

The chain links TRBV9 to TRBJ2-3; a weak D match, TRBD2 (5 bases). There are 18 residues in the CDR3. Germline CDR1 reads SGDLS; CDR2 reads YYNGEE. V was trimmed by 0 bases and J by 2 bases, leaving 19 bases between them. Here the CDR3 reads CASSVGGAGSAYTDTQYF. CDR3 DNA sequence: TGTGCCAGCAGCGTAGGGGGTGCGGGCAGTGCCTACACAGATACGCAGTATTTT.

The V gene is TRBV9, the J gene TRBJ2-1; 10 bases align to TRBD2. V shed 0 bases and J 4 bases; nucleotides not matched to a gene: 1. CDR3 length: 15 residues. CDR1 is SGDLS, CDR2 YYNGEE, per germline. The CDR3 is CASSVGAGGYNEQFF. For the CDR3, the DNA is TGTGCCAGCAGCGTAGGAGCGGGGGGGTACAATGAGCAGTTCTTC. Together with reference TRBV9 and TRBJ2-1, the CDR3 gives the full variable domain: DSGVTQTPKHLITATGQRVTLRCSPRSGDLSVYWYQQSLDQGLQFLIQYYNGEERAKGNILERFSAQQFPDLHSELNLSSLELGDSALYFCASSVGAGGYNEQFFGPGTRLTVL.

V gene TRBV2 combines with J gene TRBJ2-7, with 7 bases that match TRBD2. Germline V gives CDR1 SNHLY, CDR2 FYNNEI. The CDR3 totals 13 residues. Trimming removed 7 bases from V and 0 bases from J; junction bases left unmatched: 3. CDR3 residues: CASKGGGSYEQYF. The CDR3 DNA reads TGTGCCAGCAAGGGCGGGGGCTCCTACGAGCAGTACTTC.

The V and J genes are TRBV6-5 and TRBJ2-7; no firm D call. Trimming pared 2 bases from V and 2 bases from J, leaving 10 bases between. Germline values: CDR1 MNHEY, CDR2 SVGAGI. This CDR3 spans 14 amino acids. CDR3 loop: CASSYGSGPYEQYF. The CDR3 DNA reads as TGTGCCAGCAGTTACGGTTCGGGTCCCTACGAGCAGTACTTC.

The V gene is TRBV7-3, the J gene TRBJ2-1; 7 bases are a match to TRBD1. V lost 3 bases, J lost 0 bases, and 2 bases stayed unmatched. CDR1 and CDR2 from the germline V gene are SGHTA and FQGTGA. The CDR3 contains 15 residues. CDR3 sequence: CASSLDRSSYNEQFF. The CDR3 coding sequence is TGTGCCAGCAGCTTGGACAGGAGCTCCTACAATGAGCAGTTCTTC. Full variable domain (missing parts from reference TRBV7-3 and TRBJ2-1): GAGVSQTPSNKVTEKGKYVELRCDPISGHTALYWYRQSLGQGPEFLIYFQGTGAADDSGLPNDRFFAVRPEGSVSTLKIQRTERGDSAVYLCASSLDRSSYNEQFFGPGTRLTVL.